The clone carrying this T cell receptor (beta chain) was seen only a few times. This sample is part of a study of blood T cell repertoires in COVID-19. Study-wide background: Sites across the United States, Italy and Spain contributed samples from acute and convalescent COVID-19.

The germline gives CDR1 SGHAT, CDR2 FQNNGV. V gave up 9 bases and J gave up 1 base, with 18 bases separating them. The CDR3 runs 15 residues. Produced via immunoSEQ multiplex PCR; TCRdb's table is partial and in-frame only. The sample comprises about 400,000 clones, 75% to 90% of which are singletons, and 1.4% rests with the top ten. This receptor was taken from a woman aged 25-40 years with active or convalescent COVID-19. The chain carries TRBV11-2 and TRBJ1-1; a weak D match, TRBD1 (5 bases). Material for sequencing was peripheral blood. The CDR3 coding sequence is TGTGCCAGTCGGGGAACGGGACTCCCGAACACTGAAGCTTTCTTT. Residues: CASRGTGLPNTEAFF.